Following are 18 T cell receptor beta chains from one sample sequenced in a study of shared clonotypes between healthy human individuals. The assay was immunoSEQ multiplex PCR, and TCRdb's table has in-frame clones only and misses some. The sample includes millions of clones, 85% to 95% seen only once; the top ten take 0.13%. The sequencing input was naive CD4+ T cells sorted from blood. Subset of the sample: CD45RA+ positively selected. Receptors were obtained from a man younger than 35 in good health.

This rearrangement joins TRBV19 to TRBJ2-7; the D gene is possibly TRBD2 (5 bases). V was clipped by 0 bases and J by 6 bases, with 12 bases between them. Germline loops: CDR1 LNHDA, CDR2 SQIVND (reference sequence). This CDR3 has 14 residues. The CDR3 region is CASSIDKWAGEQYF. The DNA for the CDR3 is TGTGCCAGTAGTATAGATAAATGGGCGGGCGAGCAGTACTTC.

This chain connects TRBV10-1 to TRBJ2-7, with 8 bases aligning to TRBD2. The germline V gene has CDR1 WNHNN and CDR2 SYGVQD (reference sequence). The CDR3 sequence is 14 residues long. Trimming removed 6 bases from V and 0 bases from J; junction bases left unmatched: 4. In DNA, the CDR3 is TGCGCCAGCAGATTAGCGGGACTCTCCTACGAGCAGTACTTC. Its translation: CASRLAGLSYEQYF.

V usage is TRBV5-1 and J usage is TRBJ2-5, with 9 nucleotides matching TRBD2. The CDR3 is made up of 17 amino acids. In germline, CDR1 is SGHRS, CDR2 YFSETQ. V was pared by 0 bases and J by 0 bases, with 6 bases of the junction left unmatched. This CDR3 is CASSLDAAGGYQETQYF. The DNA for the CDR3 is TGCGCCAGCAGCTTGGACGCAGCGGGGGGATACCAAGAGACCCAGTACTTC.

This CDR3 reads CAWKPKHNSPLHF. In nucleotides, the CDR3 is TGTGCCTGGAAACCCAAGCATAATTCACCCCTCCACTTT. This rearrangement joins TRBV30 to TRBJ1-6, with no clear D. The CDR3 is 13 amino acids. CDR1 GTSNPN and CDR2 SVGIG come from the germline V gene (reference sequence). V was clipped by 4 bases and J by 5 bases, with 9 bases between them. The full variable domain, its missing parts supplied by reference TRBV30 and TRBJ1-6, is SQTIHQWPATLVQPVGSPLSLECTVEGTSNPNLYWYRQAAGRGLQLLFYSVGIGQISSEVPQNLSASRPQDRQFILSSKKLLLSDSGFYLCAWKPKHNSPLHFGNGTRLTVT.

Worth noting for this clone: This same CDR3 is encoded by further DNA sequences in the sample. CDR3 amino acids: CASSGLNYGYTF. DNA of the CDR3: TGTGCCAGCAGCGGGCTAAACTATGGCTACACCTTC. The rearrangement links TRBV28 to TRBJ1-2; D is unclear. The V gene lost 6 bases and the J gene lost 2 bases, with 7 bases spanning the gap. Germline V gives CDR1 MDHEN, CDR2 SYDVKM. The CDR3 is 12 residues long.

A remark on this clone: The sample holds other DNA sequences that translate to the same CDR3. The chain combines TRBV9 with TRBJ2-7; tentatively, D is TRBD2 (5 bases). The CDR3 has 13 residues. Per the germline V gene, CDR1 is SGDLS and CDR2 is YYNGEE. Trimming removed 0 bases from V and 7 bases from J, with 11 bases in between. CDR3 DNA sequence: TGTGCCAGCAGCGTAGTGGTCTCGGGGGAGCAGTACTTC. It yields the protein CASSVVVSGEQYF.

The V call is TRBV10-3, the J call TRBJ2-1; no clear D gene. Trimming cost V 10 bases and J 2 bases, with 18 bases left between them. In germline, CDR1 is ENHRY, CDR2 SYGVKD. The CDR3 is 15 residues long. Written as DNA, the CDR3 is TGTGCCACCCTGAAGGGTGGAGCAACCTACAATGAGCAGTTCTTC. Its protein is CATLKGGATYNEQFF.

The chain couples TRBV10-3 to TRBJ1-1, with D possibly being TRBD1 (6 bases). The CDR3 has 13 amino acids. Deletions cut 1 base from V and 8 bases from J, with 11 bases between. Per the germline V gene, CDR1 is ENHRY and CDR2 is SYGVKD. The CDR3 protein is CAISEWGQGEAFF. The CDR3 DNA reads as TGTGCCATCAGTGAGTGGGGTCAGGGGGAAGCTTTCTTT.

Comments on this clone: The identical CDR3 is also encoded by other nucleotide sequences in the sample. The CDR3 sequence is CASSRGGPNTEAFF. The CDR3 DNA reads as TGTGCCAGCAGCCGGGGGGGCCCGAACACTGAAGCTTTCTTT. This chain links TRBV6-5 with TRBJ1-1; D may be TRBD1 (6 bases). Trimming left V 6 bases short and J 1 base short, with 12 bases between. This CDR3 contains 14 residues. The germline CDR1 and CDR2 sequences are MNHEY and SVGAGI.

The chain has TRBV10-3 and TRBJ2-7; TRBD2 matches at 16 bases. CDR1 and CDR2 from the germline V gene are ENHRY and SYGVKD. This CDR3 spans 13 amino acids. The V segment lost 9 bases and the J segment 5 bases; nucleotides outside the gene matches: 1. The CDR3 region has the DNA TGTGCCATGGGACTAGCGGGAGGGGACGAGCAGTACTTC. It yields the protein CAMGLAGGDEQYF.

The chain combines TRBV6-5 with TRBJ1-1, with D unclear. The V and J ends lost 6 bases and 5 bases respectively, with 13 bases between them. Germline V gene sequence: CDR1 MNHEY, CDR2 SVGAGI. This CDR3 comprises 13 residues. The CDR3 DNA is TGTGCCAGCAGGGTGGGGTCGTGGACTGAAGCTTTCTTT. This codes for CASRVGSWTEAFF.

This chain connects TRBV18 to TRBJ2-2; TRBD1 aligns across 7 bases. Germline loops: CDR1 KGHSH, CDR2 LQKENI. The junction had 6 bases not matched to a gene; V was cut back by 6 bases and J by 2 bases. The CDR3 spans 15 residues. The DNA for the CDR3 is TGTGCCAGCTCCCAGACAGGGCCCAACACCGGGGAGCTGTTTTTT. Amino acid sequence: CASSQTGPNTGELFF.

The genes are TRBV18 and TRBJ2-5; D is unresolved. Trimming stripped 3 bases from V and 5 bases from J, with 13 bases between. Germline CDR1 KGHSH, CDR2 LQKENI. The CDR3 runs to 14 residues. The DNA of the CDR3 is TGTGCCAGCTCACCTTCAACGATGACGGAGACCCAGTACTTC. Encoded protein: CASSPSTMTETQYF.

The rearrangement links TRBV18 to TRBJ2-7, with D perhaps matching TRBD1 (5 bases). Trimming removed 3 bases at V and 3 bases at J, with 18 bases between. There are 16 residues in the CDR3. The germline V gene encodes CDR1 KGHSH and CDR2 LQKENI. This CDR3 reads CASSPGAGQGFYEQYF. CDR3 nucleotide sequence: TGTGCCAGCTCACCGGGTGCTGGGCAGGGATTCTACGAGCAGTACTTC.

On this clone: Distinct nucleotide sequences in the sample also encode this CDR3. This chain connects TRBV5-1 to TRBJ2-5; D might be TRBD2 (6 bases). The CDR3 covers 14 residues. Trimming took 2 bases from V and 2 from J, leaving 10 bases between them. CDR1 is SGHRS and CDR2 is YFSETQ in the germline V gene. The CDR3 nucleotides are TGCGCCAGCAGCTTAGGGGACTTACAAGAGACCCAGTACTTC. This translates into CASSLGDLQETQYF.

About this clone: The identical CDR3 is also encoded by other nucleotide sequences in the sample. J is TRBJ1-3 and V is TRBV30, with D uncertain. Germline-derived CDR1 and CDR2 are GTSNPN and SVGIG (reference sequence). Trimming shortened V by 5 bases and J by 0 bases, and 5 bases separated the two germline ends. The CDR3 loop spans 12 amino acids. The CDR3 sequence is CAWVFSGNTIYF. CDR3 coding DNA: TGTGCCTGGGTCTTCTCTGGAAACACCATATATTTT.

To note about this clone: This specimen includes other DNA sequences encoding the same CDR3. CDR3 loop: CASSYSTVSYEQYF. The CDR3 nucleotides are TGTGCCAGCAGTTACTCCACGGTATCCTACGAGCAGTACTTC. The chain uses TRBV6-5 and TRBJ2-7; the D is unclear. The CDR3 length is 14 residues. Trimming shortened V by 0 bases and J by 1 base, and 7 bases separated the two germline ends. Germline V CDR1 and CDR2: MNHEY, SVGAGI.

V is TRBV5-1 and J is TRBJ2-5; no clear D. The CDR3 extends over 15 amino acids. Germline CDR1 is SGHRS and CDR2 is YFSETQ. V dropped 0 bases and J dropped 5 bases, with 14 bases sitting between them. The CDR3 here is CASSLDGWAGETQYF. The CDR3 nucleotides are TGCGCCAGCAGCTTGGATGGGTGGGCTGGGGAGACCCAGTACTTC.